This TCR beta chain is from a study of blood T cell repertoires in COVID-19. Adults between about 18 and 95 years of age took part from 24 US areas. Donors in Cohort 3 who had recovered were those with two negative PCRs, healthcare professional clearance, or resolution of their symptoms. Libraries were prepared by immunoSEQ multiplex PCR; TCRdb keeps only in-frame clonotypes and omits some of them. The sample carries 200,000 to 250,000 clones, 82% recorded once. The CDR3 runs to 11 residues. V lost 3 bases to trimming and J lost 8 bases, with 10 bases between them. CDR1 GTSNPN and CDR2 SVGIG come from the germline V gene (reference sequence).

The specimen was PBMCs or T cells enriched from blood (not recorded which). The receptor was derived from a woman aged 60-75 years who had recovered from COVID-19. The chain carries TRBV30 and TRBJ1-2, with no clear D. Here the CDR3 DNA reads TGTGCCTGGAGCTCGGGATGGGGCTACACCTTC. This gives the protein CAWSSGWGYTF.